This TCR beta chain derives from a study of T-cell reconstitution after alpha-beta-depleted transplantation in children. From germline, CDR1 is KGHSH and CDR2 LQKENI. Deletions cut 2 bases from V and 5 bases from J, with 16 bases between. This CDR3 is built from 15 residues. As it was prepared, the TCRbeta library received unique molecular identifiers. TCRdb processed the PCR reads anew with MiXCR; each CDR3 protein has one entry. The sample carries 250,000 to 350,000 distinct CDR3 sequences, 9.9% recorded once. The clonotype comes from a human donor who donated a stem cell graft to a child with SCID. The sample consisted of PBMCs from the stem cell graft donor, taken from the stem cell graft. This chain links TRBV18 with TRBJ2-7, with D unresolved. Written as DNA, the CDR3 is TGTGCCAGCTCACCAGCCTATGACATCACCCACGAGCAGTACTTC. Translated: CASSPAYDITHEQYF.